A single sample is the source of the 29 T cell receptor beta chains below, sequenced in a study of T cells expressing NK-cell markers. For each CDR3 protein, TCRdb gives one entry from its re-call of the 5' RACE reads, without DNA. In all, the sample yields about 550,000 distinct CDR3 sequences. The material sequenced was blood T cells: a sorted CD56 or NKG2C T cell subset, CD4+ or CD8+ T cells, or bulk PBMC T cells (not recorded which). These receptors all stem from a man aged 18 to 30 in good health.

This sequence joins TRBV27 and TRBJ2-5; the TRBD1 assignment by TCRdb is unverifiable without DNA. Germline CDR1 MNHEY, CDR2 SMNVEV (reference sequence). This CDR3 is 14 amino acids long. The CDR3 loop reads CASSGDRGVQTQYF.

J is TRBJ1-5 and V is TRBV28; TCRdb's D gene call, TRBD1, goes unchecked for lack of DNA. CDR1 is MDHEN, CDR2 SYDVKM, per germline. The CDR3 has 15 residues. CDR3 protein: CASSLPGHSDQPQHF.

The CDR3 sequence is CASSPGQGRTEAFF. The chain is built from TRBV5-4 and TRBJ1-1; lacking DNA, the TRBD1 call made by TCRdb goes unchecked. The germline V gene has CDR1 SGHNT and CDR2 YYREEE (reference sequence). The length of the CDR3 is 14 residues.

The chain couples TRBV19 to TRBJ2-7. CDR1 is LNHDA, CDR2 SQIVND, per germline (reference sequence). This CDR3 is 15 amino acids long. This CDR3 reads CASSILAGGTYEQYF.

V and J are TRBV7-2 and TRBJ2-3; no DNA is available, so the TRBD1 call from TCRdb remains unchecked. This CDR3 spans 17 amino acids. Germline CDR1 is SGHTA and CDR2 is FQGNSA. CDR3 amino acids: CASSLPGGSIVTDTQYF.

The V gene is TRBV25-1, the J gene TRBJ1-1; with no DNA, the TCRdb D assignment of TRBD1 cannot be verified. The CDR3 has 14 residues. Germline V gene data show CDR1 as MGHDK and CDR2 as SYGVNS. The CDR3 region is CASSARQDNTEAFF.

The J gene is TRBJ2-7, the V gene TRBV25-1; the TCRdb call, TRBD1, lacks DNA for checking. Germline loops: CDR1 MGHDK, CDR2 SYGVNS. CDR3 length: 13 residues. The CDR3 loop reads CASSEGLDNEQYF.

V gene TRBV30 combines with J gene TRBJ2-3; TCRdb outputs TRBD1, but without DNA this stays unchecked. The CDR3 runs to 12 residues. Germline V CDR1 and CDR2: GTSNPN, SVGIG (reference sequence). The CDR3 here is CAWTQGRDTQYF.

The chain couples TRBV7-8 to TRBJ2-1; the TRBD1 assignment by TCRdb is unverifiable without DNA. Germline-derived CDR1 and CDR2 are SGHVS and FQNEAQ. The CDR3 consists of 15 residues. The CDR3 region is CASSLDRFGLNEQFF.

This rearrangement joins TRBV2 to TRBJ2-7. The CDR3 is 13 residues long. In germline, CDR1 is SNHLY, CDR2 FYNNEI. The CDR3 here is CASTGQAAYEQYF.

The chain combines TRBV29-1 with TRBJ1-2; TCRdb proposes TRBD1, but this gene call is untestable without DNA. Germline CDR1 reads SQVTM; CDR2 reads ANQGSEA. This CDR3 is 12 amino acids long. The CDR3 loop is CSVPTGNYGYTF.

This chain joins TRBV10-3 and TRBJ1-1; the D gene TCRdb calls, TRBD1, cannot be checked with no DNA. Germline loops: CDR1 ENHRY, CDR2 SYGVKD. The CDR3 covers 12 residues. CDR3 amino acids: CAISRTGYEAFF.

The chain joins TRBV12-3 or TRBV12-4 to TRBJ1-1; TCRdb gives TRBD1 as the D gene, but with no DNA this cannot be confirmed. The CDR3 length is 15 residues. The CDR3 loop reads CASSLGGTANTEAFF.

The J gene is TRBJ2-7, the V gene TRBV6-2 or TRBV6-3; there is no DNA to check the TCRdb D call of TRBD2. The CDR3 has 15 residues. Per germline, CDR1 MNHEY and CDR2 SVGEGT. CDR3 sequence reads: CASSSQGLGRNEQYF.

The V gene is TRBV20-1, the J gene TRBJ2-3; absent DNA, TCRdb's TRBD2 call cannot be checked. Germline values: CDR1 DFQATT, CDR2 SNEGSKA (reference sequence). CDR3 size: 14 residues. CDR3 sequence: CSARRSRGLDTQYF.

The rearrangement joins TRBV6-5 to TRBJ1-1. This CDR3 comprises 15 residues. CDR1 and CDR2 (germline): MNHEY, SVGAGI. CDR3 residues: CASSYSPDMNTEAFF.

V and J are TRBV12-3 or TRBV12-4 and TRBJ2-1. CDR3 length equals 12 residues. CDR3 amino acids: CASSFGSRKQFF.

The J gene is TRBJ2-6, the V gene TRBV12-3 or TRBV12-4; TCRdb picks TRBD1, but there is no DNA to check that call. The CDR3 sequence is 14 residues long. This chain's CDR3 is CASVWASGANVLTF.

CDR3 sequence: CASSPGTGVTNEQFF. The chain joins TRBV12-3 or TRBV12-4 to TRBJ2-1; there is no DNA to check the TCRdb D call of TRBD1. The CDR3 has 15 amino acids.

The rearrangement uses TRBV7-9 and TRBJ2-1; as DNA is missing, the TRBD2 call by TCRdb cannot be tested. This CDR3 has 16 amino acids. Germline CDR1 is SEHNR and CDR2 is FQNEAQ (reference sequence). The CDR3 loop is CASSSSGSYSYNEQFF.

The chain couples TRBV20-1 to TRBJ1-2. CDR1 and CDR2 (germline): DFQATT, SNEGSKA (reference sequence). This CDR3 comprises 14 residues. The CDR3 here is CSARAPRENYGYTF.

J is TRBJ2-2 and V is TRBV7-9; TCRdb selects TRBD2, and the lack of DNA leaves this call unchecked. The CDR3 has 15 residues. Germline V CDR1 and CDR2: SEHNR, FQNEAQ (reference sequence). The CDR3: CASSFYGRIAGELFF.

The rearrangement uses TRBV11-2 and TRBJ2-1; TCRdb's assignment of TRBD1 cannot be checked, as there is no DNA. CDR1 SGHAT and CDR2 FQNNGV come from the germline V gene. This CDR3 is 13 amino acids long. The CDR3 loop reads CASSPTPGDEQFF.

The chain couples TRBV2 to TRBJ1-2; lacking DNA, the TRBD1 call made by TCRdb goes unchecked. Germline-derived CDR1 and CDR2 are SNHLY and FYNNEI. The CDR3 spans 15 residues. CDR3 sequence: CASSEGQGYNYGYTF.

The gene calls are TRBV5-1 and TRBJ2-2; absent DNA, TCRdb's TRBD1 call cannot be checked. Germline V lookup: CDR1 SGHRS, CDR2 YFSETQ. This CDR3 spans 15 amino acids. The CDR3 spells CASSSGQGHTGELFF.

The rearrangement joins TRBV3-1 to TRBJ2-2; TCRdb designates TRBD2, a call that cannot be tested without DNA. This CDR3 region has 16 residues. In germline, CDR1 is LGHDT, CDR2 YNNKEL (reference sequence). CDR3 loop: CASSRSGSGRSGELFF.

The gene calls are TRBV5-6 and TRBJ2-3; TCRdb gives TRBD1 as the D gene, but with no DNA this cannot be confirmed. This CDR3 is 15 amino acids long. Germline-derived CDR1 and CDR2 are SGHDT and YYEEEE. This CDR3 is CASSLAGSGRDTQYF.

This sequence joins TRBV27 and TRBJ2-7; TCRdb lists TRBD1, though no DNA is available to test this call. The germline CDR1 and CDR2 sequences are MNHEY and SMNVEV (reference sequence). The CDR3 totals 13 residues. The CDR3 sequence: CASSTTGEYEQYF.

The chain carries TRBV27 and TRBJ2-5; the D call from TCRdb, TRBD1, cannot be confirmed without DNA. The CDR3 sequence is 15 residues long. Per germline, CDR1 MNHEY and CDR2 SMNVEV (reference sequence). CDR3 region: CASSLSAGGDETQYF.